This section outlines one TCR beta chain sequence together with its context. Its antigen is currently unknown. The ends were cut back, 3 bases at V and 3 bases at J, with 23 bases in the middle. The CDR3 contains 19 residues. The germline gives CDR1 MNHEY, CDR2 SMNVEV (reference sequence). This record comes from a study of T cells in localized non-small cell lung cancer. This table comes from immunoSEQ multiplex PCR, and its TCRdb copy is limited to in-frame clones, with some not included. Altogether tens of thousands of clones are present, about 85% being singletons, with the ten largest covering approximately 2.4%. Points from the study as a whole: In uninvolved adjacent lung, T cell clonality reached its highest value, exceeding tumor. Since sequencing was restricted to only one region of the tumor, intratumor heterogeneity remains a possibility. Paired adjacent lung recovered a median about 60 of the top 100 tumor clones. Greater blood T cell density accompanied longer overall survival.

Material: PBMCs, obtained before any cancer treatment. The sequence was collected from a man aged 40 to 70 with stage II lung adenocarcinoma. The rearrangement links TRBV27 to TRBJ1-4; D unresolved. DNA of the CDR3: TGTGCCAGCAGTTTTTCCCAACCCCCGGGTTCTGAGTCTAATGAAAAACTGTTTTTT. It is translated as CASSFSQPPGSESNEKLFF.